What follows are 14 T cell receptor beta chains derived from one specimen sequenced in a study of shared clonotypes between healthy human individuals. Generated by immunoSEQ multiplex PCR, the TCRdb table keeps only in-frame clones and is missing some. The profile shows about 1.1 million clones, approximately 75% of them singletons. Source material: memory CD4+ T cells from PBMCs. Subset described: CD45RA-negative fraction. These receptors all come from a man between 18 and 35 years old in good health. Some clones in this sample may be carry-over from other donors' samples.

The genes are TRBV7-2 and TRBJ2-2; 9 bases are a match to TRBD2. After removal of 4 bases from V and 6 bases from J, the junction contained 9 bases not matched to a gene. CDR1 and CDR2 (germline): SGHTA, FQGNSA. This CDR3 region has 16 residues. CDR3 DNA sequence: TGTGCCAGCAGCTCTCATAGCGGGAGTGTTGCCGGGGAGCTGTTTTTT. The encoded protein is CASSSHSGSVAGELFF. Full variable domain (remainder filled in from reference TRBV7-2 and TRBJ2-2): GAGVSQSPSNKVTEKGKDVELRCDPISGHTALYWYRQSLGQGLEFLIYFQGNSAPDKSGLPSDRFSAERTGGSVSTLTIQRTQQEDSAVYLCASSSHSGSVAGELFFGEGSRLTVL.

In regard to this clone: One end of the junction does not line up with germline, which may come from a read error. The V and J genes are TRBV6-5 and TRBJ1-1, with D perhaps matching TRBD1 (5 bases). The CDR3 has 14 amino acids. Germline CDR1 and CDR2: MNHEY and SVGAGI. The CDR3: CAISGPGRITEAFF. In DNA form, the CDR3 reads TGTGCCATCAGTGGGCCAGGGAGGATAACTGAAGCTTTCTTT.

This clone was counted once. The chain joins TRBV6-6 to TRBJ1-2; TRBD1 matches 10 bases. Germline CDR1 MNHNY, CDR2 SVGAGI (reference sequence). The trim removed 2 bases at V and 4 bases at J, leaving 4 bases unmatched. CDR3 length: 15 amino acids. The CDR3 nucleotides are TGTGCCAGCAGTTACACAGGACAGGGGGGCTATGGCTACACCTTC. As protein: CASSYTGQGGYGYTF.

V gene TRBV10-3 combines with J gene TRBJ1-2, with D possibly matching TRBD1 (6 bases). Looked up from germline, CDR1 is ENHRY and CDR2 is SYGVKD. The CDR3 contains 15 residues. The V and J ends lost 5 bases and 4 bases respectively, with 17 bases between them. The CDR3 region has the DNA TGTGCCATCAGTCCCATGACAGGACCAGTCTATGGCTACACCTTC. Translated: CAISPMTGPVYGYTF.

The chain employs TRBV28 and TRBJ2-7, with TRBD2 matching 8 bases. The CDR3 is 16 amino acids. V shed 1 base, J shed 3 bases, and the junction held 8 bases outside the gene matches. Germline V lookup: CDR1 MDHEN, CDR2 SYDVKM. The CDR3 here is CASSLSRGDLIYEQYF. CDR3 bases: TGTGCCAGCAGTTTATCGCGGGGGGACTTGATCTACGAGCAGTACTTC.

The chain has TRBV6-5 and TRBJ2-7, with 9 bases matching TRBD1. The ends lost 2 bases at V and 4 bases at J; junction bases unmatched: 6. The germline V gene has CDR1 MNHEY and CDR2 SVGAGI. The CDR3 runs to 15 residues. The CDR3 nucleotides are TGTGCCAGCAGTTACCGGGGGACAGGGTTGTACGAGCAGTACTTC. This gives the protein CASSYRGTGLYEQYF.

J is TRBJ1-4 and V is TRBV28; D remains unclear. With 6 bases removed from V and 3 bases from J, the gap between germline ends came to 11 bases. The length of the CDR3 is 14 residues. The germline V gene encodes CDR1 MDHEN and CDR2 SYDVKM. CDR3 sequence (DNA): TGTGCCAGCAGCCGTATAGGGCCTAATGAAAAACTGTTTTTT. Translating gives CASSRIGPNEKLFF.

The chain uses TRBV7-9 and TRBJ1-2; possible D gene TRBD1, 6 bases. Per the germline V gene, CDR1 is SEHNR and CDR2 is FQNEAQ (reference sequence). The CDR3 runs to 17 residues. The V gene lost 0 bases and the J gene lost 1 base, with 15 bases spanning the gap. The CDR3 region has the DNA TGTGCCAGCAGCTTAGCCGGGGGGGCACCCTTTAACTATGGCTACACCTTC. As protein: CASSLAGGAPFNYGYTF.

This chain links TRBV7-9 with TRBJ2-1, with D possibly being TRBD1 or TRBD2 (5 bases each). Germline-derived CDR1 and CDR2 are SEHNR and FQNEAQ (reference sequence). V gave up 6 bases and J gave up 0 bases, with 12 bases separating them. This CDR3 has 15 residues. The CDR3: CASRPTGTSYNEQFF. The CDR3 DNA sequence: TGTGCCAGCAGGCCCACCGGGACCTCCTACAATGAGCAGTTCTTC.

The chain couples TRBV7-9 to TRBJ1-4; maybe TRBD1 (5 bases). V was clipped by 2 bases and J by 6 bases, with 13 bases between them. The CDR3 runs to 15 residues. CDR1 is SEHNR and CDR2 is FQNEAQ in the germline V gene (reference sequence). As DNA, the CDR3 is TGTGCCAGCAGCTTATATCGGGGGGTAGATGAAAAACTGTTTTTT. Its protein is CASSLYRGVDEKLFF.

The chain carries TRBV2 and TRBJ2-5; 8 nucleotides align to TRBD1. The CDR3 extends over 14 amino acids. Germline V gene sequence: CDR1 SNHLY, CDR2 FYNNEI. V shed 4 bases, J shed 5 bases, and the junction held 6 bases outside the gene matches. CDR3 amino acids: CASSGRQGLETQYF. CDR3 coding DNA: TGTGCCAGCAGTGGCCGACAGGGGTTGGAGACCCAGTACTTC.

The genes are TRBV11-3 and TRBJ2-1, with TRBD2 matching 9 bases. CDR3 length equals 15 residues. The junction had 15 bases not matched to a gene; V was cut back by 6 bases and J by 12 bases. From germline, CDR1 is SGHNT and CDR2 YENEEA. CDR3 DNA sequence: TGTGCCAGCAGTCCAAGAGGGCTAGCGGGATCAAGGCAGTTCTTC. It encodes CASSPRGLAGSRQFF.

The chain combines TRBV5-1 with TRBJ2-1, with 11 bases identical to TRBD1. V lost 6 bases and J lost 4; bases outside the gene matches: 6. Per germline, CDR1 SGHRS and CDR2 YFSETQ. This CDR3 has 15 amino acids. The CDR3 here is CASKAGTGGYNEQFF. As DNA, the CDR3 is TGCGCCAGCAAGGCGGGGACAGGGGGTTACAATGAGCAGTTCTTC.

In this sample, this clone turned up a few times. The rearrangement joins TRBV7-3 to TRBJ2-5; D gene ambiguous. This CDR3 is 14 amino acids long. V lost 5 bases and J 4 bases, leaving 14 bases between the germline ends. Germline assignment: CDR1 SGHTA and CDR2 FQGTGA. The CDR3 loop reads CASSPGRLRETQYF. In DNA, the CDR3 is TGTGCCAGCAGCCCCGGACGGCTTAGAGAGACCCAGTACTTC.